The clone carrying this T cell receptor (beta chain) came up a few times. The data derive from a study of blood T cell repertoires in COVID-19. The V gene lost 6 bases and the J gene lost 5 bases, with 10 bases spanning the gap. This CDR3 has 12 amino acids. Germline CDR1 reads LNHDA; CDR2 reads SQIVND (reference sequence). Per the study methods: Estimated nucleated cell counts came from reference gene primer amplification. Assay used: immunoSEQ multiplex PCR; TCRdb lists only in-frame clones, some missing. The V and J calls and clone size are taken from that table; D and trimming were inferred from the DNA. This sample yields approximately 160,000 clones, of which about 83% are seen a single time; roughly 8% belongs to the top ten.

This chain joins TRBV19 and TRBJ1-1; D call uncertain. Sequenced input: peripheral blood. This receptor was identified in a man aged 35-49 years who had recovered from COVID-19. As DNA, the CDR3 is TGTGCCAGTAGCCCTTCGGGGACTGAAGCTTTCTTT. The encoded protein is CASSPSGTEAFF.